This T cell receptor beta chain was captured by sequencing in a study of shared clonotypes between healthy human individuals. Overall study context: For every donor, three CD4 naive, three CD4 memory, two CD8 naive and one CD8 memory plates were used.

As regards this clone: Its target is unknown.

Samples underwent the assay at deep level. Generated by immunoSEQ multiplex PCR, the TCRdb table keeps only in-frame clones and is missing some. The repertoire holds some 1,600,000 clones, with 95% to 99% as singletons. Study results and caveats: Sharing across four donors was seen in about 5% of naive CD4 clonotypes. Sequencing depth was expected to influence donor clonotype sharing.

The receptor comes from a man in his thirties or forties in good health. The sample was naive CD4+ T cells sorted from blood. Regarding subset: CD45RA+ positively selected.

CDR3 loop: CASSLAADPNYGYTF. The CDR3 bases are TGCGCCAGCAGCTTGGCCGCAGACCCTAACTATGGCTACACCTTC. The chain recombines TRBV5-1 with TRBJ1-2; D not certain. From germline, CDR1 is SGHRS and CDR2 YFSETQ. Deletions cut 0 bases from V and 0 bases from J, with 9 bases between. CDR3 length equals 15 residues.